Listed below are T cell receptor beta chains from one sample, sequenced in a study of T cells in Graves' hyperthyroidism and ophthalmopathy. A single record per CDR3 protein comes from TCRdb applying MiXCR to the multiplex PCR reads. The table records hundreds of thousands of distinct CDR3 sequences, 15% to 19% of them present only once. Sequenced: blood. The receptors shown here come from a woman aged 18-29 years with Graves' hyperthyroidism. Each CDR3 is given with its conserved first and last residue. The D gene is left open where the match is weak. Only some rows state a clone size, as once, few, many or a class for expanded clones.

abundance	v_gene	len	d_gene	j_gene	CDR3aa	CDR3nt
NA	TRBV6-1	19	TRBD2	TRBJ2-1	CASSFKLGAGGRISSEQFF	TGTGCCAGCAGTTTTAAGCTGGGAGCGGGCGGGAGGATAAGTAGTGAGCAGTTCTTC
many	TRBV18	11	NA	TRBJ2-3	CASSGRDTQYF	TGTGCCAGCTCAGGCAGAGATACGCAGTATTTT
many	TRBV27	13	NA	TRBJ2-7	CASSLGPFYEQYF	TGTGCCAGCAGTTTAGGACCGTTCTACGAGCAGTACTTC
NA	TRBV3-1	14	TRBD1	TRBJ2-4	CASSYGTGDNIQYF	TGTGCCAGCAGCTACGGGACAGGGGACAACATTCAGTACTTC
NA	TRBV6-5	15	NA	TRBJ2-7	CASSYTNLGPFEQYF	TGTGCCAGCAGTTACACGAACTTAGGACCGTTCGAGCAGTACTTC
many	TRBV5-8	15	NA	TRBJ1-2	CASSLADLVAYGYTF	TGTGCCAGCAGCTTGGCCGACCTGGTGGCCTATGGCTACACCTTC
many	TRBV20-1	14	NA	TRBJ2-2	CSAPGRVGTGELFF	TGCAGTGCGCCCGGCAGGGTGGGAACCGGGGAGCTGTTTTTT
NA	TRBV29-1	11	NA	TRBJ2-2	CSARGVGELFF	TGCAGCGCCCGAGGGGTCGGGGAGCTGTTTTTT
few	TRBV30	14	TRBD1	TRBJ2-2	CAFRTGKNTGELFF	TGTGCCTTCCGGACAGGGAAGAACACCGGGGAGCTGTTTTTT
many	TRBV19	16	NA	TRBJ2-4	CASSINEGVAKNIQYF	TGTGCCAGTAGTATTAACGAGGGAGTAGCCAAAAACATTCAGTACTTC
many	TRBV5-7	12	TRBD1	TRBJ2-1	CASSYRGREQFF	TGTGCCAGCAGCTACAGGGGGCGCGAGCAGTTCTTC
many	TRBV5-1	16	NA	TRBJ1-1	CASSLVGDSGNTEAFF	TGCGCCAGCAGCTTGGTAGGGGATTCTGGGAACACTGAAGCTTTCTTT
once	TRBV5-1	16	NA	TRBJ2-1	CASSNLGVTSYNEQFF	TGCGCCAGCAGCAACCTCGGGGTGACCTCCTACAATGAGCAGTTCTTC
few	TRBV4-1	15	NA	TRBJ1-2	CASSQERGGGYGYTF	TGCGCCAGCAGCCAAGAGAGGGGCGGAGGCTATGGCTACACCTTC
NA	TRBV4-2	13	NA	TRBJ2-1	CASSRVTSSEQFF	TGTGCCAGCAGCCGAGTTACTAGTAGTGAGCAGTTCTTC
few	TRBV5-1	14	NA	TRBJ2-3	CASSLGYYTDTQYF	TGCGCCAGCAGCTTGGGTTACTACACAGATACGCAGTATTTT
many	TRBV5-1	15	NA	TRBJ2-1	CASNSFGGAPGEQFF	TGCGCCAGCAACTCCTTCGGGGGAGCCCCGGGGGAGCAGTTCTTC
NA	TRBV19	14	TRBD1	TRBJ1-1	CASSMGDRVPEAFF	TGTGCCAGTAGTATGGGGGACAGGGTCCCTGAAGCTTTCTTT
many	TRBV12-3/TRBV12-4	14	NA	TRBJ2-2	CASSRRPGTGELFF	TGTGCCAGCAGTAGACGGCCCGGCACCGGGGAGCTGTTTTTT
many	TRBV7-9	15	TRBD1	TRBJ2-3	CASSLAAGGADTQYF	TGTGCCAGCAGCTTAGCGGCAGGGGGCGCGGATACGCAGTATTTT
many	TRBV28	12	NA	TRBJ2-1	CASSTPNNEQFF	TGTGCCAGCAGTACCCCTAACAATGAGCAGTTCTTC
NA	TRBV11-2	14	NA	TRBJ1-1	CASSRQRFNTEAFF	TGTGCCAGCAGTCGACAGCGATTCAACACTGAAGCTTTCTTT
NA	TRBV30	15	NA	TRBJ1-2	CAWSVRAEQRYGYTF	TGTGCCTGGAGTGTAAGGGCTGAACAGCGCTATGGCTACACCTTC
many	TRBV20-1	15	TRBD2	TRBJ2-5	CSASHIRGGQETQYF	TGCAGTGCTAGCCACATCCGGGGGGGGCAAGAGACCCAGTACTTC
few	TRBV19	16	TRBD1	TRBJ2-7	CASSIEGQGSTYEQYF	TGTGCCAGTAGTATAGAAGGACAGGGTTCTACTTACGAGCAGTACTTC
many	TRBV5-5	16	NA	TRBJ2-3	CASSLKWEAFTDTQYF	TGTGCCAGCAGCTTGAAGTGGGAGGCTTTCACAGATACGCAGTATTTT
many	TRBV20-1	11	NA	TRBJ1-2	CSARKGYGYTF	TGCAGTGCCAGAAAGGGATATGGCTACACCTTC
many	TRBV4-1	17	NA	TRBJ1-2	CASSQDREQGRNYGYTF	TGCGCCAGCAGCCAAGATCGGGAACAGGGAAGAAACTATGGCTACACCTTC
few	TRBV9	15	NA	TRBJ2-1	CASSVSGTVDNEQFF	TGTGCCAGCAGCGTAAGCGGGACAGTCGACAATGAGCAGTTCTTC
many	TRBV9	15	TRBD2	TRBJ2-3	CASSVASGSADTQYF	TGTGCCAGCAGCGTAGCTAGCGGGAGCGCAGATACGCAGTATTTT
many	TRBV4-1	16	NA	TRBJ1-4	CASSRDPPRGREKLFF	TGCGCCAGCAGCCGGGATCCTCCGAGAGGAAGAGAAAAACTGTTTTTT
many	TRBV2	11	NA	TRBJ2-3	CASRGGGGQYF	TGTGCCAGCAGAGGGGGGGGAGGGCAGTATTTT
NA	TRBV6-4	15	NA	TRBJ2-1	CASSDRAGSYNEQFF	TGTGCCAGCAGTGACAGGGCAGGCTCCTACAATGAGCAGTTCTTC
many	TRBV28	15	NA	TRBJ1-6	CASSPNVGNNSPLHF	TGTGCCAGCAGTCCTAATGTGGGGAATAATTCACCCCTCCACTTT
many	TRBV25-1	14	NA	TRBJ1-2	CASSRWGGVYGYTF	TGTGCCAGCAGCCGATGGGGGGGCGTCTATGGCTACACCTTC
many	TRBV5-1	15	TRBD2	TRBJ2-5	CASSLEAGAQETQYF	TGCGCCAGCAGCTTGGAAGCGGGGGCTCAAGAGACCCAGTACTTC
many	TRBV19	13	NA	TRBJ1-5	CASSIGGKQPQHF	TGTGCCAGTAGTATAGGGGGGAAACAGCCCCAGCATTTT